This T cell receptor beta chain emerged from a study of control samples from healthy donors and cancer patients. The CDR3 is 13 amino acids. Germline values: CDR1 SGDLS, CDR2 YYNGEE. V was trimmed by 0 bases and J by 5 bases, leaving 6 bases between them. Produced via immunoSEQ multiplex PCR; TCRdb's table is partial and in-frame only. The sample contains 15,000 to 20,000 clones, around four fifths of which appear only once. Material: PBMCs. The source is a woman aged 70-85 years with lung cancer. V gene TRBV9 combines with J gene TRBJ1-3; D call uncertain. The CDR3: CASSVGERNTIYF. In DNA, the CDR3 is TGTGCCAGCAGCGTAGGGGAGCGAAACACCATATATTTT.